One sample yielded the 30 T cell receptor beta chains listed below, sequenced in a study of beta chain features in type 1 diabetes. Whole-study findings and limits: Moderate yet significant TCRB CDR3 shortening was seen in Type 1 diabetes patients in all four CD4+ subsets.

No cognate antigen is known for these TCRs. Expressed TCRB transcripts got sequenced, as all isolated RNA was reverse transcribed. Assay: immunoSEQ multiplex PCR; the TCRdb copy retains only in-frame clones and omits some. The table lists 600,000 to 700,000 clones, roughly 12% of them singletons. Sequencing was done on a sample of naive CD4+ T cells from blood. The receptors originated from a man younger than 45 with type 1 diabetes.

This chain uses TRBV2 with TRBJ2-7; 9 bases match TRBD1. Per the germline V gene, CDR1 is SNHLY and CDR2 is FYNNEI. Losses at the gene ends were 8 bases for V and 4 bases for J; bases not matched to a gene: 6. The CDR3 loop spans 13 amino acids. The CDR3 protein is CASRTGGLYEQYF. The CDR3 DNA reads TGTGCCAGCCGCACAGGGGGCTTGTACGAGCAGTACTTC.

This clone was observed a few times. This sequence joins TRBV6-6 and TRBJ1-2, with TRBD1 identical over 7 bases. Germline CDR1 MNHNY, CDR2 SVGAGI (reference sequence). This CDR3 comprises 15 residues. The J segment lost 5 bases and the V segment lost 2 bases, leaving 8 bases of the junction unmatched. CDR3 amino acids: CASSYPVTGPYGYTF. The DNA for the CDR3 is TGTGCCAGCAGTTACCCCGTGACAGGGCCGTATGGCTACACCTTC.

This chain uses TRBV12-5 with TRBJ1-1; D is unclear. Per the germline V gene, CDR1 is LGHNT and CDR2 is FRNRAP. Trimming removed 6 bases at V and 5 bases at J, with 10 bases between. CDR3 length: 12 residues. CDR3 DNA: TGTGCTAGTGGGATTAGCGGGACTGAAGCTTTCTTT. Amino acids: CASGISGTEAFF.

The genes are TRBV7-7 and TRBJ1-6, with unresolved D. CDR3 size: 18 residues. V lost 1 base and J 7 bases, leaving 20 bases between the germline ends. Germline lookup yields CDR1 SSHAT and CDR2 FNYEAQ (reference sequence). CDR3 DNA: TGTGCCAGCAGCTTAGACGCCGGAGGAGGGCCCCCCAATTCACCCCTCCACTTT. Its protein is CASSLDAGGGPPNSPLHF.

This clone was observed a few times. The chain couples TRBV29-1 to TRBJ2-7, with TRBD1 as a possible D gene (6 bases). The CDR3 totals 14 residues. The germline V and J ends were trimmed by 4 bases and 2 bases, with 15 bases remaining between them. Germline assignment: CDR1 SQVTM and CDR2 ANQGSEA. CDR3 sequence: CSVGGGQAPYEQYF. For the CDR3, the DNA is TGCAGCGTTGGAGGGGGTCAAGCGCCCTACGAGCAGTACTTC.

This clone was observed a few times. J is TRBJ1-2 and V is TRBV27; no clear D. Trimming stripped 6 bases from V and 5 bases from J, with 13 bases between. Germline CDR1 MNHEY, CDR2 SMNVEV (reference sequence). The CDR3 is made up of 13 amino acids. CDR3 nucleotide sequence: TGTGCCAGCAGGGACGGCGAAGATTATGGCTACACCTTC. Translated, it gives CASRDGEDYGYTF.

The J gene is TRBJ2-1, the V gene TRBV6-5; perhaps TRBD2 as D (5 bases). The V gene's germline CDR1 is MNHEY and CDR2 SVGAGI. The V and J ends lost 4 bases and 5 bases respectively, with 6 bases between them. The CDR3 is made up of 12 amino acids. CDR3 DNA: TGTGCCAGCAGTTCGAGGGACAATGAGCAGTTCTTC. Residues: CASSSRDNEQFF.

The V and J genes are TRBV18 and TRBJ2-7; D is tentatively TRBD1 or TRBD2 (5 bases each). Germline V lookup: CDR1 KGHSH, CDR2 LQKENI. The CDR3 consists of 14 residues. V gave up 6 bases and J gave up 6 bases, with 18 bases separating them. The CDR3 spells CASSDVGPGGEQYF. The CDR3 coding sequence is TGTGCCAGCTCCGATGTTGGGCCTGGGGGCGAGCAGTACTTC. Using reference TRBV18 and TRBJ2-7 for the parts outside the CDR3, the full variable domain is NAGVMQNPRHLVRRRGQEARLRCSPMKGHSHVYWYRQLPEEGLKFMVYLQKENIIDESGMPKERFSAEFPKEGPSILRIQQVVRGDSAAYFCASSDVGPGGEQYFGPGTRLTVT.

This clone was seen a few times. In the same sample, other DNA sequences code for this CDR3. V and J are TRBV7-2 and TRBJ2-5; TRBD2 matches 7 bases. CDR3 length: 14 amino acids. Trimming at V came to 1 base and at J to 3 bases, leaving 2 bases not matched to a gene. In germline, CDR1 is SGHTA, CDR2 FQGNSA. In nucleotides, the CDR3 is TGTGCCAGCAGCTTAGGTCTAGCGGAAGAGACCCAGTACTTC. Translation: CASSLGLAEETQYF.

This clone was seen only a few times. V and J are TRBV19 and TRBJ2-6; perhaps TRBD1 as D (5 bases). The ends were cut back, 3 bases at V and 2 bases at J, with 5 bases in the middle. This CDR3 contains 14 residues. Per the germline V gene, CDR1 is LNHDA and CDR2 is SQIVND (reference sequence). CDR3 amino acids: CASSIRAGANVLTF. The CDR3 DNA reads TGTGCCAGTAGTATCAGGGCTGGGGCCAACGTCCTGACTTTC.

V and J are TRBV25-1 and TRBJ1-6; D unclear. This CDR3 is 14 amino acids long. Germline values: CDR1 MGHDK, CDR2 SYGVNS. V lost 0 bases, J lost 11 bases, and 11 bases lay in between. CDR3 sequence reads: CASSEYIRVAPLHF. The DNA for the CDR3 is TGTGCCAGCAGTGAATATATACGGGTTGCACCCCTCCACTTT.

V usage is TRBV10-3 and J usage is TRBJ2-1, with a weak D call TRBD2 (7 bases). Deletions cut 4 bases from V and 7 bases from J, with 23 bases between. Germline V CDR1 and CDR2: ENHRY, SYGVKD. The CDR3 contains 17 residues. In DNA, the CDR3 is TGTGCCATCAGTGGCCAGATCACAGGGAAAGCGGGGAATGAGCAGTTCTTC. It specifies CAISGQITGKAGNEQFF.

This sequence joins TRBV11-3 and TRBJ2-5, with 7 bases matching TRBD1. V trimming: 3 bases; J trimming: 0 bases; junction bases outside the gene matches: 10. The CDR3 contains 17 residues. Germline-derived CDR1 and CDR2 are SGHNT and YENEEA. The CDR3 protein is CASSLLLGTDHQETQYF. In DNA form, the CDR3 reads TGTGCCAGCAGCTTGCTGCTAGGGACAGACCACCAAGAGACCCAGTACTTC.

This clone was picked up a small number of times. The chain couples TRBV29-1 to TRBJ1-2, with TRBD1 matching over 7 bases. V was pared by 6 bases and J by 4 bases, with 11 bases of the junction left unmatched. The germline gives CDR1 SQVTM, CDR2 ANQGSEA. The CDR3 covers 14 residues. CDR3 sequence: CSVNGGSGGYGYTF. In DNA, the CDR3 is TGCAGCGTCAACGGAGGTTCAGGGGGCTATGGCTACACCTTC.

This rearrangement joins TRBV28 to TRBJ2-5; 7 bases match TRBD1. In germline, CDR1 is MDHEN, CDR2 SYDVKM. Germline trimming cut 5 bases from V and 5 bases from J; bases unmatched to any gene: 8. This CDR3 contains 14 residues. Written as DNA, the CDR3 is TGTGCCAGCAGTCCAGGGGGTCGGAGGGAGACCCAGTACTTC. Protein sequence: CASSPGGRRETQYF. Combining the CDR3 with reference TRBV28 and TRBJ2-5 gives the whole variable domain DVKVTQSSRYLVKRTGEKVFLECVQDMDHENMFWYRQDPGLGLRLIYFSYDVKMKEKGDIPEGYSVSREKKERFSLILESASTNQTSMYLCASSPGGRRETQYFGPGTRLLVL.

The chain couples TRBV9 to TRBJ2-5, with a tentative D call TRBD1 (6 bases). This CDR3 comprises 14 residues. The V gene's germline CDR1 is SGDLS and CDR2 YYNGEE. V lost 4 bases to trimming and J lost 5 bases, with 15 bases between them. The CDR3 protein is CASSPGVARETQYF. In nucleotides, the CDR3 is TGTGCCAGCAGCCCAGGGGTGGCCCGGGAGACCCAGTACTTC.

In its sample, this clone was seen a few times. The chain combines TRBV11-2 with TRBJ2-2, with D possibly being TRBD1 (5 bases). CDR3 size: 17 residues. Trimming took 8 bases from V and 9 from J, leaving 28 bases between them. Germline-derived CDR1 and CDR2 are SGHAT and FQNNGV. The CDR3 reads CASRRFLGRSGNRELFF. The DNA of the CDR3 is TGTGCCAGCCGAAGATTTTTAGGGCGGTCAGGGAATCGGGAGCTGTTTTTT.

The chain combines TRBV6-6 with TRBJ2-7; D remains unclear. V dropped 6 bases and J dropped 8 bases, with 20 bases sitting between them. CDR1 is MNHNY and CDR2 is SVGAGI in the germline V gene (reference sequence). The CDR3 is made up of 14 amino acids. CDR3 in amino acids: CASSRSDGPSQQYF. CDR3 coding DNA: TGTGCCAGCAGCCGGAGCGACGGACCATCCCAGCAGTACTTC.

This clone occurred a few times. The V and J genes are TRBV19 and TRBJ1-1; 7 bases match TRBD1. This CDR3 is 15 amino acids long. With 5 bases clipped from V and 4 bases from J, the junction kept 10 bases outside the gene matches. Per germline, CDR1 LNHDA and CDR2 SQIVND (reference sequence). The CDR3 here is CASSLGTAWVTEAFF. DNA for the CDR3: TGTGCCAGTAGTTTGGGGACAGCTTGGGTCACTGAAGCTTTCTTT.

The chain links TRBV11-3 to TRBJ2-1; D unclear. From germline, CDR1 is SGHNT and CDR2 YENEEA. The CDR3 consists of 16 residues. Between the trimmed V and J ends, which lost 0 bases and 0 bases, there was a span of 9 bases. The CDR3 spells CASSLDAPSSYNEQFF. In DNA form, the CDR3 reads TGTGCCAGCAGCTTAGACGCACCTAGCTCCTACAATGAGCAGTTCTTC. The full variable domain, in which reference TRBV11-3 and TRBJ2-1 provide the parts outside the CDR3, is EAGVVQSPRYKIIEKKQPVAFWCNPISGHNTLYWYLQNLGQGPELLIRYENEEAVDDSQLPKDRFSAERLKGVDSTLKIQPAELGDSAVYLCASSLDAPSSYNEQFFGPGTRLTVL.

A few counts support this clone. The chain has TRBV28 and TRBJ2-3, with D possibly being TRBD2 (6 bases). With 7 bases removed from V and 0 bases from J, the gap between germline ends came to 14 bases. Per germline, CDR1 MDHEN and CDR2 SYDVKM. The CDR3 contains 15 residues. As DNA, the CDR3 is TGTGCCAGCACGGGGGACGGTGGGAGCACAGATACGCAGTATTTT. It encodes CASTGDGGSTDTQYF.

The chain is built from TRBV5-6 and TRBJ2-3; TRBD1 matches 11 bases. The length of the CDR3 is 14 residues. The V and J ends lost 2 bases and 6 bases, in that order; junction bases with no gene match: 2. Germline V lookup: CDR1 SGHDT, CDR2 YYEEEE. The CDR3 coding sequence is TGTGCCAGCAGCTTCGGACAGGGGGCGGATACGCAGTATTTT. Translated, it gives CASSFGQGADTQYF.

The chain has TRBV7-2 and TRBJ1-2; D is ambiguous. The ends were cut back, 1 base at V and 6 bases at J, with 12 bases in the middle. Germline-derived CDR1 and CDR2 are SGHTA and FQGNSA. CDR3 length: 14 amino acids. Written as DNA, the CDR3 is TGTGCCAGCAGCTTAGTTCAAGGCCGAAATGGCTACACCTTC. It encodes CASSLVQGRNGYTF.

The chain couples TRBV11-2 to TRBJ2-7; 11 nucleotides line up with TRBD2. The ends lost 5 bases at V and 3 bases at J; junction bases unmatched: 9. There are 16 residues in the CDR3. From germline, CDR1 is SGHAT and CDR2 FQNNGV. CDR3 DNA sequence: TGTGCCAGCAGCGCAATACTAGCGGGGGATGACTACGAGCAGTACTTC. Translation gives CASSAILAGDDYEQYF.

The chain has TRBV5-1 and TRBJ1-2, with 7 bases aligning to TRBD1. CDR3 size: 15 residues. J gave up 0 bases and V 6 bases, and 8 bases lay outside the gene matches. Germline V gene sequence: CDR1 SGHRS, CDR2 YFSETQ. CDR3: CASTYDGTANYGYTF. CDR3 nucleotides: TGCGCCAGCACCTATGACGGGACAGCTAACTATGGCTACACCTTC. Drawing the rest from reference TRBV5-1 and TRBJ1-2, the complete variable domain is KAGVTQTPRYLIKTRGQQVTLSCSPISGHRSVSWYQQTPGQGLQFLFEYFSETQRNKGNFPGRFSGRQFSNSRSEMNVSTLELGDSALYLCASTYDGTANYGYTFGSGTRLTVV.

This clone was seen only a few times. The genes are TRBV10-3 and TRBJ2-3; weak D call: TRBD2 (6 bases). V lost 7 bases and J lost 2, with 10 bases in between. Per the germline V gene, CDR1 is ENHRY and CDR2 is SYGVKD. CDR3 length: 13 residues. The CDR3 DNA reads as TGTGCCATCATGGGACTTAACACAGATACGCAGTATTTT. Its protein is CAIMGLNTDTQYF.

The chain joins TRBV30 to TRBJ1-6; a weak D match, TRBD1 (6 bases). V was clipped by 2 bases and J by 2 bases, with 13 bases between them. CDR1 and CDR2 from the germline V gene are GTSNPN and SVGIG (reference sequence). CDR3 size: 16 residues. The DNA of the CDR3 is TGTGCCTGGAGTAGGGGGGGCCACACCTATAATTCACCCCTCCACTTT. Its translation: CAWSRGGHTYNSPLHF. Looking up the rest from reference TRBV30 and TRBJ1-6 gives the full variable domain: SQTIHQWPATLVQPVGSPLSLECTVEGTSNPNLYWYRQAAGRGLQLLFYSVGIGQISSEVPQNLSASRPQDRQFILSSKKLLLSDSGFYLCAWSRGGHTYNSPLHFGNGTRLTVT.

V is TRBV7-9 and J is TRBJ2-7, with D hard to call. V lost 5 bases to trimming and J lost 2 bases, with 10 bases between them. CDR1 SEHNR and CDR2 FQNEAQ come from the germline V gene (reference sequence). This CDR3 region has 13 residues. CDR3 nucleotide sequence: TGTGCCAGCAGCGCAAGAGATGCCTACGAGCAGTACTTC. Translated: CASSARDAYEQYF.

The chain uses TRBV29-1 and TRBJ1-2; D might be TRBD1 (5 bases). Germline loops: CDR1 SQVTM, CDR2 ANQGSEA. This CDR3 region has 14 residues. Deletions cut 4 bases from V and 5 bases from J, with 17 bases between. Written as DNA, the CDR3 is TGCAGCGTTGTCCGGGACGGTACGGGATATGGCTACACCTTC. Protein product: CSVVRDGTGYGYTF.

This clone came up a few times. The rearrangement uses TRBV5-1 and TRBJ2-2, with 8 bases aligning to TRBD1. The junction had 6 bases not matched to a gene; V was cut back by 3 bases and J by 5 bases. The length of the CDR3 is 15 residues. Germline V lookup: CDR1 SGHRS, CDR2 YFSETQ. CDR3 amino acids: CASSSRGQGTGELFF. DNA for the CDR3: TGCGCCAGCAGCTCGCGCGGACAGGGAACCGGGGAGCTGTTTTTT.